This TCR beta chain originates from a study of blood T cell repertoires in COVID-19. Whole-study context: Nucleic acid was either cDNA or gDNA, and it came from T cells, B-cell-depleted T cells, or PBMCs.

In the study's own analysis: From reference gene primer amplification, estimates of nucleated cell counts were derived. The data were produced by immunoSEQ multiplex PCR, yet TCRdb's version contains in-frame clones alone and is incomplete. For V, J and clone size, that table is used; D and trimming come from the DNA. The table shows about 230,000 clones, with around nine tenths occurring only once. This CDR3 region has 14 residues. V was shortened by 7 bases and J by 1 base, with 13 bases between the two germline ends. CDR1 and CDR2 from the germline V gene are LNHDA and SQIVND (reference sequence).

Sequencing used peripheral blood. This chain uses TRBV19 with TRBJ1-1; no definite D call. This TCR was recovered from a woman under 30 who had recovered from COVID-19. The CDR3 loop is CASKEVMGNTEAFF. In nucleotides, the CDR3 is TGTGCCAGTAAGGAGGTTATGGGGAACACTGAAGCTTTCTTT.